Presented here are 22 T cell receptor beta chains from one specimen sequenced in a study of blood T cell repertoires in COVID-19. Produced via immunoSEQ multiplex PCR; TCRdb's table is partial and in-frame only. This table holds around 23,000 clones, 65% to 85% found once. Sequenced: peripheral blood. The receptors derive from a man aged 45-60 years with COVID-19, enrolled during active disease.

The rearrangement links TRBV6-6 to TRBJ2-7; 8 nucleotides agree with TRBD2. The CDR3 consists of 13 residues. Per the germline V gene, CDR1 is MNHNY and CDR2 is SVGAGI (reference sequence). J gave up 0 bases and V 11 bases, and 6 bases lay outside the gene matches. CDR3 DNA sequence: TGTGCCGTTCAGCGGGGGCCCTCCTACGAGCAGTACTTC. The encoded protein is CAVQRGPSYEQYF.

This chain joins TRBV9 and TRBJ2-1; D not certain. Germline V CDR1 and CDR2: SGDLS, YYNGEE. There are 16 residues in the CDR3. V was pared by 0 bases and J by 0 bases, with 10 bases between. CDR3: CASSVDPFGSYNEQFF. CDR3 DNA sequence: TGTGCCAGCAGCGTAGACCCGTTCGGCTCCTACAATGAGCAGTTCTTC.

V and J are TRBV19 and TRBJ1-4; 8 positions agree with TRBD1. The CDR3 has 17 amino acids. Germline CDR1 reads LNHDA; CDR2 reads SQIVND (reference sequence). V shed 0 bases and J 4 bases; nucleotides not matched to a gene: 7. The CDR3 DNA follows: TGTGCCAGTAGTATAGACCCCCGAGACAGGGGTAATGAAAAACTGTTTTTT. Encoded protein: CASSIDPRDRGNEKLFF.

The chain joins TRBV21-1 to TRBJ2-7; the table gives TRBD2 as D, unverified against the DNA. TRBV21-1 is assigned pseudogene status. The CDR3 is 14 amino acids. The CDR3 loop is CASSKGGRPYEQYF. The CDR3 DNA sequence: TGTGCCAGCAGCAAAGGCGGGAGGCCCTACGAGCAGTACTTC.

The rearrangement joins TRBV25-1 to TRBJ2-7; TRBD1 aligns across 9 bases. From germline, CDR1 is MGHDK and CDR2 SYGVNS. Trimming took 3 bases from V and 0 from J; bases not matched to a gene: 6. This CDR3 is built from 16 residues. This chain's CDR3 is CASSDHGTGNSYEQYF. CDR3 sequence (DNA): TGTGCCAGCAGTGACCACGGGACAGGGAACTCCTACGAGCAGTACTTC.

V and J are TRBV19 and TRBJ2-3; 7 nucleotides match TRBD1. The germline gives CDR1 LNHDA, CDR2 SQIVND (reference sequence). The CDR3 is 15 amino acids. V lost 7 bases to trimming and J lost 3 bases; unmatched junction nucleotides: 10. Here the CDR3 reads CASMTTGWRTDTQYF. DNA for the CDR3: TGTGCCAGTATGACGACAGGGTGGCGAACAGATACGCAGTATTTT.

This chain joins TRBV5-5 and TRBJ1-3; maybe TRBD1 (5 bases). The CDR3 covers 16 residues. Germline V gene lookup returns CDR1 SGHKS and CDR2 YYEKEE (reference sequence). The germline V and J ends were trimmed by 4 bases and 0 bases, with 14 bases remaining between them. The CDR3 DNA reads as TGTGCCAGCAGCCCCTGGGGCGGTAGCTCTGGAAACACCATATATTTT. Protein sequence: CASSPWGGSSGNTIYF. The full variable domain, in which reference TRBV5-5 and TRBJ1-3 provide the parts outside the CDR3, is DAGVTQSPTHLIKTRGQQVTLRCSPISGHKSVSWYQQVLGQGPQFIFQYYEKEERGRGNFPDRFSARQFPNYSSELNVNALLLGDSALYLCASSPWGGSSGNTIYFGEGSWLTVV.

The count of this clone is one. The chain carries TRBV4-1 and TRBJ1-4; no clear D gene. V lost 0 bases and J lost 7, with 18 bases in between. This CDR3 spans 17 amino acids. The germline gives CDR1 MGHRA, CDR2 YSYEKL. The CDR3: CASSQDRAIPEGEKLFF. The DNA for the CDR3 is TGCGCCAGCAGCCAAGATCGAGCGATCCCCGAGGGTGAAAAACTGTTTTTT.

V usage is TRBV5-1 and J usage is TRBJ1-3; tentatively, D is TRBD1 (6 bases). Between the trimmed V and J ends, which lost 0 bases and 0 bases, there was a span of 25 bases. CDR1 is SGHRS and CDR2 is YFSETQ in the germline V gene. The CDR3 covers 21 residues. The CDR3 nucleotides read TGCGCCAGCAGCTTGGTTGGAATGGGGGAACAGGGTCGCCGCTCTGGAAACACCATATATTTT. Translating it yields CASSLVGMGEQGRRSGNTIYF.

This clone has just one count. The CDR3 spells CASGGRLETQYF. The CDR3 DNA sequence: TGTGCCAGCGGGGGGAGGTTAGAGACCCAGTACTTC. The chain employs TRBV28 and TRBJ2-5, with D perhaps matching TRBD2 (6 bases). V gave up 8 bases and J gave up 4 bases, with 11 bases separating them. CDR1 and CDR2 from the germline V gene are MDHEN and SYDVKM. The CDR3 is 12 residues long.

The V call is TRBV2, the J call TRBJ2-1, with 7 bases identical to TRBD2. Germline-derived CDR1 and CDR2 are SNHLY and FYNNEI. This CDR3 region has 13 residues. With V trimmed by 3 bases and J by 8 bases, 4 bases remained unmatched. CDR3 in amino acids: CASSDVGRDEQFF. The CDR3 region has the DNA TGTGCCAGCAGTGACGTGGGGAGGGATGAGCAGTTCTTC.

The rearrangement joins TRBV9 to TRBJ2-3; 12 bases align to TRBD2. Per the germline V gene, CDR1 is SGDLS and CDR2 is YYNGEE. There are 15 residues in the CDR3. With 2 bases clipped from V and 6 bases from J, the junction kept 4 bases outside the gene matches. The CDR3 DNA sequence: TGTGCCAGCAGCGTGTCTAGCGGGGGGGCGGATACGCAGTATTTT. It codes for CASSVSSGGADTQYF.

The V and J genes are TRBV21-1 and TRBJ2-3; TRBD1 is the table's D call, not checked against the DNA. TRBV21-1 is a pseudogene segment. This CDR3 region has 20 residues. The CDR3 nucleotides read TGTGCCAGCAGCTCCTCCGGACAGGGTCCCCCTCTCTACCCCACAGATACGCAGTATTTT. Translation gives CASSSSGQGPPLYPTDTQYF.

This clone was seen a single time. V is TRBV6-5 and J is TRBJ1-1; 8 nucleotides align to TRBD1. CDR3 length: 15 amino acids. The germline CDR1 and CDR2 sequences are MNHEY and SVGAGI. V was pared by 6 bases and J by 5 bases, with 11 bases of the junction left unmatched. The CDR3 region is CASRRTTGGRTEAFF. CDR3 DNA: TGTGCCAGCAGGAGGACCACAGGGGGGAGGACTGAAGCTTTCTTT.

The genes are TRBV6-1 and TRBJ1-1, with TRBD1 as a possible D gene (5 bases). The CDR3 covers 17 residues. The germline CDR1 and CDR2 sequences are MNHNS and SASEGT. V lost 0 bases and J lost 1, with 15 bases in between. Here the CDR3 reads CASSEALDPTGNTEAFF. The CDR3 coding sequence is TGTGCCAGCAGTGAAGCCCTCGACCCAACAGGGAACACTGAAGCTTTCTTT.

The chain links TRBV24-1 to TRBJ2-1; TRBD2 agrees at 7 bases. This CDR3 is 17 amino acids long. From germline, CDR1 is KGHDR and CDR2 SFDVKD. With V trimmed by 3 bases and J by 7 bases, 14 bases remained unmatched. The CDR3 reads CATSDARAGEGSNEQFF. CDR3 sequence (DNA): TGTGCCACCAGTGATGCCAGGGCGGGGGAGGGTTCGAATGAGCAGTTCTTC.

The V call is TRBV27, the J call TRBJ2-1; D perhaps matches TRBD2 (5 bases). This CDR3 comprises 15 residues. Germline V gene data show CDR1 as MNHEY and CDR2 as SMNVEV (reference sequence). V was clipped by 5 bases and J by 0 bases, with 11 bases between them. DNA of the CDR3: TGTGCCAGCAGTCGGACTCCCTACTCCTACAATGAGCAGTTCTTC. Amino acids: CASSRTPYSYNEQFF.

V and J are TRBV19 and TRBJ2-1, with a weak D call TRBD2 (6 bases). In germline, CDR1 is LNHDA, CDR2 SQIVND (reference sequence). The CDR3 consists of 13 residues. The V end was cut by 3 bases, the J end by 3 bases, with 6 bases between. The CDR3 loop is CASSMDYYNEQFF. As DNA, the CDR3 is TGTGCCAGTAGTATGGACTACTACAATGAGCAGTTCTTC.

The chain employs TRBV9 and TRBJ1-3, with a tentative D call TRBD1 (6 bases). Trimming shortened V by 3 bases and J by 0 bases, and 10 bases separated the two germline ends. The CDR3 has 15 residues. Germline CDR1 is SGDLS and CDR2 is YYNGEE. The CDR3 loop reads CASSGTDSSGNTIYF. In DNA, the CDR3 is TGTGCCAGCAGCGGGACAGATAGCTCTGGAAACACCATATATTTT.

This chain uses TRBV29-1 with TRBJ2-7; weak D call: TRBD2 (6 bases). Germline values: CDR1 SQVTM, CDR2 ANQGSEA. The CDR3 contains 13 residues. Trimming left V 5 bases short and J 0 bases short, with 11 bases between. CDR3 in amino acids: CSVRLGLSYEQYF. CDR3 in DNA: TGCAGCGTTAGGTTGGGACTCTCCTACGAGCAGTACTTC.

This clone was recorded once. The V gene is TRBV27, the J gene TRBJ2-7, with a possible D match to TRBD1 (6 bases). This CDR3 is built from 14 residues. V gave up 2 bases and J gave up 2 bases, with 10 bases separating them. Germline V gene lookup returns CDR1 MNHEY and CDR2 SMNVEV (reference sequence). In DNA, the CDR3 is TGTGCCAGCAGTTTAGGTTCAGGGGCCTACGAGCAGTACTTC. This codes for CASSLGSGAYEQYF.

The chain recombines TRBV19 with TRBJ1-5; D gene unclear. Trimming removed 2 bases at V and 0 bases at J, with 8 bases between. The germline V gene encodes CDR1 LNHDA and CDR2 SQIVND (reference sequence). The CDR3 has 15 residues. This chain's CDR3 is CASSIREYSNQPQHF. DNA for the CDR3: TGTGCCAGTAGTATACGGGAGTATAGCAATCAGCCCCAGCATTTT.